The rows below give T cell receptor beta chains drawn from one sample of a study of early T cells in non-severe SARS-CoV-2 infection. TCRdb redid the calling of the 5' RACE reads with MiXCR, one entry per CDR3 protein. There are some 40,000 distinct CDR3 sequences in the sample; 3.9% occur only once, and 9% to 10% lies in the top ten. Sequences were obtained from whole blood. These TCRs come from an adult who was a healthcare worker with PCR-confirmed SARS-CoV-2 infection or an uninfected control (not recorded which). The CDR3 runs from the conserved cysteine through the conserved F or W. Fields, in order: J gene, CDR3 length, clone size, V gene, D gene, CDR3 protein, CDR3 DNA. The D gene is left open where the match is weak. Clone sizes are shown as how often the clone was seen (once, few, many) or a class if it is expanded.

J: TRBJ2-1
length: 13
size: many
V: TRBV6-2/TRBV6-3
D: NA
CDR3: CASNPLMGNEQFF
DNA: TGTGCCAGCAACCCCTTGATGGGCAATGAGCAGTTCTTC

J: TRBJ2-4
length: 16
size: many
V: TRBV11-1
D: TRBD2
CDR3: CASSSSGDLAKNIQYF
DNA: TGTGCCAGCAGCTCCAGCGGGGACCTTGCCAAAAACATTCAGTACTTC

J: TRBJ2-2
length: 15
size: few
V: TRBV20-1
D: TRBD2
CDR3: CSAIGLAGGTGELFF
DNA: TGCAGTGCCATAGGACTAGCGGGAGGCACCGGGGAGCTGTTTTTT

J: TRBJ2-7
length: 15
size: many
V: TRBV19
D: NA
CDR3: CASSNYRGNVWEQYF
DNA: TGTGCCAGTAGCAACTACCGGGGCAACGTTTGGGAGCAGTACTTC

J: TRBJ2-1
length: 16
size: few
V: TRBV6-5
D: NA
CDR3: CASTSQGTGGYNEQFF
DNA: TGTGCCAGCACCTCCCAGGGGACCGGGGGGTACAATGAGCAGTTCTTC

J: TRBJ2-2
length: 15
size: few
V: TRBV11-2
D: NA
CDR3: CASKFLQMNTGELFF
DNA: TGTGCCAGCAAATTTTTACAAATGAACACCGGGGAGCTGTTTTTT

J: TRBJ2-7
length: 17
size: many
V: TRBV7-9
D: NA
CDR3: CASSLPVQEIFSYEQYF
DNA: TGTGCCAGCAGCCTTCCGGTACAGGAGATTTTCTCCTACGAGCAGTACTTC

J: TRBJ2-5
length: 15
size: few
V: TRBV12-3/TRBV12-4
D: NA
CDR3: CASSFEGRPSRTQYF
DNA: TGTGCCAGCAGTTTTGAGGGCCGGCCAAGTAGGACCCAGTACTTC

J: TRBJ1-4
length: 13
size: few
V: TRBV19
D: NA
CDR3: CASSIKRREKLFF
DNA: TGTGCCAGTAGTATAAAACGGCGCGAAAAACTGTTTTTT

J: TRBJ2-1
length: 14
size: many
V: TRBV2
D: TRBD2
CDR3: CANLAGGSYNEQFF
DNA: TGTGCCAACCTAGCGGGTGGGTCCTACAATGAGCAGTTCTTC

J: TRBJ2-5
length: 12
size: few
V: TRBV12-5
D: NA
CDR3: CASGSPGETQYF
DNA: TGTGCTAGTGGATCCCCGGGAGAGACCCAGTACTTC

J: TRBJ2-1
length: 14
size: many
V: TRBV20-1
D: NA
CDR3: CSAALTGSYNEQFF
DNA: TGCAGTGCCGCACTAACCGGCTCCTACAATGAGCAGTTCTTC

J: TRBJ1-4
length: 22
size: many
V: TRBV15
D: NA
CDR3: CATSVPGWSGRISQTNNEKLFF
DNA: TGTGCCACCAGCGTCCCGGGGTGGTCGGGGCGTATCTCCCAAACAAATAATGAAAAACTGTTTTTT

J: TRBJ1-6
length: 14
size: many
V: TRBV28
D: NA
CDR3: CASTTTRRNSPLHF
DNA: TGTGCCAGCACTACCACGCGGCGGAATTCACCCCTCCACTTT